The clone carrying this T cell receptor (beta chain) was observed a handful of times. No antigen is known for it. Method: immunoSEQ multiplex PCR; TCRdb's copy keeps in-frame clones and lacks some. This sample yields tens of thousands of clones, of which just under 80% are seen a single time; 0.67% belongs to the top ten. The sort gate was single viable CD3+CD4+CD8-CD45RO+ cells for memory CD4+ T cells. Donors' CMV status reflects serum IgG against pp150, pp28, p38, p52. These data are taken from a study of memory CD4+ T cells and cytomegalovirus serostatus. Notes on the study in general: CD4+ memory repertoires contained about two fifths of the roughly 150 reported CMV TCRbeta sequences. The CMV-associated TCR signature appears largely within the CD4+ memory repertoire. Repertoires predicted CMV serostatus with median bootstrapped AUC of roughly 0.96.

This CDR3 has 15 residues. The germline V and J ends were trimmed by 5 bases and 3 bases, with 17 bases remaining between them. Germline loops: CDR1 LNHDA, CDR2 SQIVND (reference sequence). The sequence was obtained from an adult in good health and CMV-seronegative. The chain combines TRBV19 with TRBJ2-7; D is undetermined. The sequencing sample was made of memory CD4+ T cells from blood. CDR3 sequence (DNA): TGTGCCAGTAGTTTACGTTTCCAGACTTACTACGAGCAGTACTTC. It specifies CASSLRFQTYYEQYF.